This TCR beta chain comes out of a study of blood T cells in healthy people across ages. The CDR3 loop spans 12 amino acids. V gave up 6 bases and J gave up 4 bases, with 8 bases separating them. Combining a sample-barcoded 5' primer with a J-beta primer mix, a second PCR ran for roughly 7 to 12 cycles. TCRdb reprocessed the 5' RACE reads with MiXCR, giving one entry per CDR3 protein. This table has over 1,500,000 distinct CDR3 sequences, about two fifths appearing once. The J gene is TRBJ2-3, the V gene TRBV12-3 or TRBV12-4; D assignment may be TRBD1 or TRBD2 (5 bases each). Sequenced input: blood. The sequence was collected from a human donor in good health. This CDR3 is CASRLGPDTQYF. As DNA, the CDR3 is TGTGCCAGCAGACTGGGACCAGATACGCAGTATTTT.